This entry lists 20 T cell receptor beta chains sequenced from one sample in a study of blood T cell repertoires in COVID-19. The table came from immunoSEQ multiplex PCR; TCRdb's copy has only in-frame clones and leaves some out. The sample lists over 120,000 clones; around 84% were seen once. The sequencing sample was made of peripheral blood. Receptors originate from a man aged 55 to 69 with active or convalescent COVID-19.

This clone was seen just once. The chain couples TRBV6-2 or TRBV6-3 to TRBJ1-2, with D uncertain. Germline lookup yields CDR1 MNHEY and CDR2 SVGEGT. The CDR3 totals 14 residues. Deletions cut 8 bases from V and 7 bases from J, with 20 bases between. The CDR3 DNA is TGTGCCAGCGGCCGAGTCGGGGAAGTGTCTGGCTACACCTTC. Translated, it gives CASGRVGEVSGYTF.

J is TRBJ2-3 and V is TRBV5-1; D remains ambiguous. This CDR3 comprises 13 residues. V dropped 5 bases and J dropped 0 bases, with 7 bases sitting between them. From germline, CDR1 is SGHRS and CDR2 YFSETQ. The CDR3 DNA reads TGCGCCAGCAGTACAGTAAGCACAGATACGCAGTATTTT. Translated, it gives CASSTVSTDTQYF.

The chain carries TRBV7-2 and TRBJ1-2; possibly TRBD1 for D (6 bases). CDR1 is SGHTA and CDR2 is FQGNSA in the germline V gene. The CDR3 is made up of 15 amino acids. V was trimmed by 1 base and J by 10 bases, leaving 19 bases between them. CDR3 sequence (DNA): TGTGCCAGCAGCTTAGGTGGAGGACAGCCGTTATCCTACACCTTC. Amino acids: CASSLGGGQPLSYTF.

The CDR3: CASSKGGGPNSINQPQHF. The CDR3 DNA sequence: TGTGCCAGCAGCAAAGGGGGCGGACCCAACTCGATTAATCAGCCCCAGCATTTT. The V and J genes are TRBV21-1 and TRBJ1-5; the table's D call TRBD1 went unverified against the DNA. TRBV21-1 is marked as a pseudogene. This CDR3 is built from 18 residues.

V gene TRBV7-9 combines with J gene TRBJ1-2; 8 nucleotides align to TRBD1. The CDR3 runs to 13 residues. The junction had 6 bases not matched to a gene; V was cut back by 5 bases and J by 7 bases. Germline CDR1 reads SEHNR; CDR2 reads FQNEAQ (reference sequence). The CDR3 region is CASSVTGEGGYTF. In nucleotides, the CDR3 is TGTGCCAGCAGCGTGACAGGGGAGGGTGGCTACACCTTC.

This chain joins TRBV2 and TRBJ1-2; D possibly corresponds to TRBD1 (6 bases). Per the germline V gene, CDR1 is SNHLY and CDR2 is FYNNEI. The length of the CDR3 is 16 residues. V lost 6 bases to trimming and J lost 4 bases, with 21 bases between them. The CDR3 DNA sequence: TGTGCCAGCAGCACCCAGGGGCGCCCACTAGGCTATGGCTACACCTTC. This encodes CASSTQGRPLGYGYTF.

This chain connects TRBV19 to TRBJ2-3; 8 nucleotides agree with TRBD2. CDR3 length: 15 amino acids. Trimming cost V 10 bases and J 7 bases; bases outside gene matches: 16. Germline V gene sequence: CDR1 LNHDA, CDR2 SQIVND (reference sequence). This CDR3 is CATSPQGGGRHTQYF. The CDR3 DNA follows: TGTGCCACCTCCCCCCAGGGCGGGGGGAGGCATACGCAGTATTTT.

This chain joins TRBV7-9 and TRBJ1-3, with a tentative D call TRBD1 (6 bases). The CDR3 extends over 16 amino acids. The germline V gene encodes CDR1 SEHNR and CDR2 FQNEAQ (reference sequence). Deletions cut 4 bases from V and 3 bases from J, with 16 bases between. CDR3: CASSSGAGVLGNTIYF. The CDR3 bases are TGTGCCAGCAGCTCCGGTGCAGGGGTTCTTGGAAACACCATATATTTT.

This clone was observed a few times. The rearrangement links TRBV6-2 or TRBV6-3 to TRBJ1-5, with D possibly TRBD1 on 6 matching bases. Trimming took 6 bases from V and 0 from J, leaving 18 bases between them. From germline, CDR1 is MNHEY and CDR2 SVGEGT. The CDR3 has 17 amino acids. CDR3 protein: CASSVTLTGYSNQPQHF. The CDR3 nucleotides read TGTGCCAGCAGCGTTACCCTGACAGGATATAGCAATCAGCCCCAGCATTTT.

The V gene is TRBV19, the J gene TRBJ2-7; no definite D call. CDR1 is LNHDA, CDR2 SQIVND, per germline (reference sequence). The V end was cut by 7 bases, the J end by 6 bases, with 10 bases between. This CDR3 contains 11 residues. CDR3 DNA sequence: TGTGCCAGTACACACCCCTCCGAGCAGTACGTC. Translation: CASTHPSEQYV.

CDR3 amino acids: CASSTNSAGDYEQYF. CDR3 sequence (DNA): TGCGCCAGCAGCACTAATTCAGCGGGGGACTACGAGCAGTACTTC. The genes are TRBV5-1 and TRBJ2-7; TRBD2 matches at 8 bases. In germline, CDR1 is SGHRS, CDR2 YFSETQ. V lost 4 bases and J lost 3; bases outside the gene matches: 9. The length of the CDR3 is 15 residues.

The chain has TRBV7-9 and TRBJ2-3; 9 bases line up with TRBD2. Germline V gene sequence: CDR1 SEHNR, CDR2 FQNEAQ (reference sequence). The CDR3 totals 16 residues. V dropped 2 bases and J dropped 2; count of bases not matched to a gene: 5. The CDR3 is CASSLLAGGVTDTQYF. CDR3 in DNA: TGTGCCAGCAGCTTACTGGCGGGGGGGGTCACAGATACGCAGTATTTT.

V is TRBV7-2 and J is TRBJ2-3; 7 bases line up with TRBD2. V lost 5 bases, J lost 3 bases, and 5 bases stayed unmatched. Germline V gives CDR1 SGHTA, CDR2 FQGNSA. The CDR3 consists of 14 residues. The DNA of the CDR3 is TGTGCCAGCAGCCCGAGGCGGGAGACAGATACGCAGTATTTT. It yields the protein CASSPRRETDTQYF.

The CDR3 region has the DNA TGTGCCAGCAGCTTAGCCCGGACAGGGACAGAGGGCTACACCTTC. Translation: CASSLARTGTEGYTF. This chain joins TRBV7-9 and TRBJ1-2, with 8 nucleotides matching TRBD1. Trimming removed 0 bases from V and 8 bases from J; junction bases left unmatched: 8. Germline CDR1 reads SEHNR; CDR2 reads FQNEAQ (reference sequence). The CDR3 is made up of 15 amino acids. The complete variable domain, with remaining parts taken from reference TRBV7-9 and TRBJ1-2, reads DTGVSQNPRHKITKRGQNVTFRCDPISEHNRLYWYRQTLGQGPEFLTYFQNEAQLEKSRLLSDRFSAERPKGSFSTLEIQRTEQGDSAMYLCASSLARTGTEGYTFGSGTRLTVV.

This clone has just a few counts. V usage is TRBV19 and J usage is TRBJ2-7; 10 nucleotides line up with TRBD2. Germline-derived CDR1 and CDR2 are LNHDA and SQIVND (reference sequence). The CDR3 has 15 amino acids. With 7 bases clipped from V and 5 bases from J, the junction kept 11 bases outside the gene matches. CDR3 nucleotide sequence: TGTGCCAGTAACCCAGCGGGGGGGCCGCGCGACGAGCAGTACTTC. Protein sequence: CASNPAGGPRDEQYF.

V is TRBV11-2 and J is TRBJ2-7; 11 bases line up with TRBD1. In germline, CDR1 is SGHAT, CDR2 FQNNGV. V lost 3 bases, J lost 10 bases, and 8 bases stayed unmatched. CDR3 length: 14 residues. Here the CDR3 reads CASSLTLGTGGQYF. CDR3 in DNA: TGTGCCAGCAGCTTGACTCTGGGGACAGGGGGACAGTACTTC.

CDR3 amino acids: CASSQESSSHDGYTF. The CDR3 DNA reads TGTGCCAGCAGCCAAGAGTCTTCTAGCCATGATGGCTACACCTTC. This rearrangement joins TRBV3-1 (or the pseudogene TRBV3-2) to TRBJ1-2; no clear D gene. Trimming took off 0 bases at V and 6 bases at J, with 14 bases between the two ends. The germline V gene encodes CDR1 LGHDT and CDR2 YNNKEL (reference sequence). This CDR3 is built from 15 residues.

The chain joins TRBV6-6 to TRBJ1-2, with TRBD1 identical over 8 bases. The CDR3 is 14 residues long. V was pared by 6 bases and J by 3 bases, with 6 bases of the junction left unmatched. Germline CDR1 is MNHNY and CDR2 is SVGAGI (reference sequence). In DNA form, the CDR3 reads TGTGCCAGCAGCCAGGGGGCATTTGACTATGGCTACACCTTC. Protein: CASSQGAFDYGYTF.

This rearrangement joins TRBV5-4 to TRBJ1-3, with D perhaps TRBD1 (6 bases). The CDR3 runs to 15 residues. Germline assignment: CDR1 SGHNT and CDR2 YYREEE (reference sequence). V gave up 0 bases and J gave up 4 bases, with 11 bases separating them. The CDR3 is CASSLGQGPGNTIYF. CDR3 bases: TGTGCCAGCAGCTTGGGGCAGGGGCCAGGAAACACCATATATTTT.

The V gene is TRBV28, the J gene TRBJ2-3; D possibly corresponds to TRBD1 (6 bases). The germline V and J ends were trimmed by 10 bases and 1 base, with 15 bases remaining between them. The germline gives CDR1 MDHEN, CDR2 SYDVKM. The CDR3 runs to 14 residues. The CDR3 loop reads CATIGTPGTDTQYF. The CDR3 nucleotides read TGTGCCACCATCGGGACACCGGGCACAGATACGCAGTATTTT. The variable domain in full, completed from reference TRBV28 and TRBJ2-3, reads DVKVTQSSRYLVKRTGEKVFLECVQDMDHENMFWYRQDPGLGLRLIYFSYDVKMKEKGDIPEGYSVSREKKERFSLILESASTNQTSMYLCATIGTPGTDTQYFGPGTRLTVL.